Below, one TCR beta chain is given with its context. Its binding antigen is unknown. The record has no base qualities; no much larger clone is one base away. For TCR beta library preparation, around 2 micrograms of genomic DNA were isolated from cryopreserved PBMCs. Longitudinal blood samples from CLL patients on ibrutinib monotherapy underwent high-throughput TCR beta sequencing. The patients were enrolled in a single-center, open-label phase 2 trial of ibrutinib monotherapy. This sample was included in a study of cytotoxic CD8 clonotypes in ibrutinib-treated CLL (dated by TCRdb to about 2021). Describing the broader study: The cohort included around 16 treatment-naive and ten to eleven relapsed/refractory patients; 17 to 18 were IGHV unmutated. Responses were partial in about 25 patients and complete in 2; after median around 66 months follow-up, about 14 stayed in remission and roughly twelve progressed. The response samples were drawn at a median of roughly twelve months into treatment, with a range of roughly 6 to 36 months. On average, each sample yielded 255,043 productive templates and under 95,000 productive rearrangements. Longitudinal samples were obtainable from about 30% of the roughly 90 participants in the trial. Cryopreserved peripheral blood mononuclear cells were collected at three points: before therapy, at response, and at either sustained remission or disease progression. Every sample from remission and from progressive disease was obtained while the patients were still on ibrutinib.

Overall study results and their limits: Clonality increased at ibrutinib response, stayed stable in sustained remission, and fell back toward baseline at progression. Public clonotypes were found to be uncommon and were observed to contract or remain stable during treatment; the increase in clonality was shown to reflect expansion of private clonotypes at ibrutinib response. Sampling times were not matched between sustained-remission and progressing patients, and lymph node repertoires were not studied. At baseline, clonality was higher than in age-matched healthy donors and showed a strong correlation with circulating CD8+ T-cell counts.

A MiSeq instrument was used for deep resolution sequencing, which targeted depths ranging from 1 in 1 million up to 1 in 200,000 T cells, with coverage averaging 10x for each clonotype. The immunoSEQ hsTCRB Kit was used to generate TCR beta libraries. In the paper's pipeline: ImmunoSEQ Data Assistant and ImmunoSEQ Analyzer were used for data analysis, and V, D and J genes were assigned according to IMGT definitions. Clonality, which ranges from 0 to 1, was calculated as one minus the normalized Shannon entropy of productive rearrangement frequencies. Only overrepresented clonotypes making up at least 0.05% of the repertoire of each patient were included in the public clonotype analysis. Repertoires from approximately 13 age-matched healthy donors in immuneACCESS were used as clonality controls. TCRdb re-hosts the immuneACCESS table, in-frame sequences only. Its copies lack some clones; in the studies checked, an unresolved V gene accounts for under half of them, and the cause for the rest is not known. V and J calls and clone size come straight from that table; D and trimming were deduced from the DNA. This sample is represented by around 330,000 clones; around 66% of them were singletons. Of the sample, 6% to 6.5% is held by the ten largest clones.

The TCR sequence derives from a human donor with chronic lymphocytic leukemia. The sequencing here drew on PBMCs, taken after 36 months of ibrutinib treatment.

The DNA sequence reads TGCGCCAGCAGCTCCTCCGGACAGGGCCAAGAGACCCAGTACTTC. Its translation is CASSSSGQGQETQYF. This sequence uses TRBV5-1 and TRBJ2-5, and 8 bases in between align with TRBD1. The CDR3 sequence holds 15 residues, the cysteine and phenylalanine included. Here the CDR3 DNA is all that survives: 45 bases in frame from base 1. Via the germline V gene, CDR1 is SGHRS and CDR2 YFSETQ. Trimming leaves V shorter by 3 bases and J shorter by 1 base, with the junction holding 5 bases beyond the gene matches. The reference TRBV5-1 and TRBJ2-5 proteins fill in what lies around the CDR3, so the full variable domain reads KAGVTQTPRYLIKTRGQQVTLSCSPISGHRSVSWYQQTPGQGLQFLFEYFSETQRNKGNFPGRFSGRQFSNSRSEMNVSTLELGDSALYLCASSSSGQGQETQYFGPGTRLLVL.